The clone carrying this T cell receptor (beta chain) has a count of ten or more. Its antigen remains unknown. The diagnosis combined clinical symptoms, thyroxine, TRAb, thyroid ultrasound and orbital computed tomography scans. Someone took the PBMCs out of about 10 ml of fresh peripheral blood. The sample originates from a study of Graves' ophthalmopathy and Graves' hyperthyroidism. Overall study context: Pretreatment peripheral blood was obtained at initial diagnosis.

V lost 5 bases, J lost 2 bases, and 15 bases lay in between. Germline loops: CDR1 DFQATT, CDR2 SNEGSKA (reference sequence). The CDR3 sequence is 14 residues long. Beta-chain TCR CDR3 regions were amplified from RNA transcripts. Investigators did first-round RT-PCR with HTBI primers, then second-round multiplex PCR. MiXCR, run by TCRdb on the multiplex PCR reads, gives a single entry per CDR3 protein. The table shows about 400,000 distinct CDR3 sequences, with 15% occurring only once. Whole-study findings and limits: A model of 13 signatures distinguished ophthalmopathy from stable hyperthyroidism at approximately 90% sensitivity and 81.08% specificity.

This TCR came from a woman aged 18-29 years with stable Graves' hyperthyroidism. The V call is TRBV20-1, the J call TRBJ1-1; D is possibly TRBD1 (5 bases). Sequenced material: peripheral blood. Here the CDR3 DNA reads TGCAGTGCTGTTTACGGGACGGACAACACTGAAGCTTTCTTT. Its translation: CSAVYGTDNTEAFF.